This T cell receptor (beta chain) was found in a study of blood T cell dynamics during melanoma immunotherapy. Study-wide findings and caveats: The study could not tell melanoma-specific clones from general immune activation.

Worth noting for this clone: The antigen remains unidentified.

The CDR3 totals 15 residues. The V end was cut by 0 bases, the J end by 9 bases, with 12 bases between. Germline-derived CDR1 and CDR2 are MNHEY and SMNVEV (reference sequence). Clones were sequenced by immunoSEQ multiplex PCR, and TCRdb holds only the in-frame ones, with some missing. The data show 15,000 to 20,000 clones, with roughly 80% seen just once and roughly 8% held by the top ten. Time point reported: pre-treatment baseline. Samples come from before therapy and from week 3 after the first blockade cycle. Patients with prior systemic cancer treatment, concomitant immunosuppressants, or other active malignancies were excluded.

This sequence originates from a human donor with melanoma. The material sequenced was blood, taken from a patient treated with checkpoint blockade. This rearrangement joins TRBV27 to TRBJ1-6; D gene unclear. This CDR3 is CASSLSEGNGSPLHF. CDR3 coding DNA: TGTGCCAGCAGTTTATCGGAAGGGAACGGTTCACCCCTCCACTTT.